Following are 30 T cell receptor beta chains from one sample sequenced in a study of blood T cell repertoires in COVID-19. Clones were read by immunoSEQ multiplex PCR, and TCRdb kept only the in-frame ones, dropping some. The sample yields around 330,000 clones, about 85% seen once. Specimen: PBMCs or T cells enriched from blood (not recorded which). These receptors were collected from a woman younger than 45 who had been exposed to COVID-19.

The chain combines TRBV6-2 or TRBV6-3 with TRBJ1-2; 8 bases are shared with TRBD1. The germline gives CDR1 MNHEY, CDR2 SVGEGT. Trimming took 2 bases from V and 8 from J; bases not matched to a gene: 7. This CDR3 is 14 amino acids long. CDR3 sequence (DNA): TGTGCCAGCAGTTACGCCCCAGGGGGCGCGGGCTACACCTTC. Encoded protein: CASSYAPGGAGYTF.

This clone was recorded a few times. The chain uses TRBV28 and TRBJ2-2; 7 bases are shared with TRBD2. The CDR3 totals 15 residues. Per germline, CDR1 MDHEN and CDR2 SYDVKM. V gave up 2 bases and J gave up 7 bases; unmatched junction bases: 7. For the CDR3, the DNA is TGTGCCAGCAGTTTAATAGGGAGGGCCATCGGGGAGCTGTTTTTT. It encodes CASSLIGRAIGELFF.

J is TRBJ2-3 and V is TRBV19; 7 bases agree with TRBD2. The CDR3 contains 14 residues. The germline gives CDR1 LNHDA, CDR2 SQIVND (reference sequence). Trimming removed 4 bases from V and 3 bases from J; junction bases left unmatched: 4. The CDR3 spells CASSSGRTTDTQYF. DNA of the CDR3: TGTGCCAGTAGTAGCGGGAGAACGACAGATACGCAGTATTTT.

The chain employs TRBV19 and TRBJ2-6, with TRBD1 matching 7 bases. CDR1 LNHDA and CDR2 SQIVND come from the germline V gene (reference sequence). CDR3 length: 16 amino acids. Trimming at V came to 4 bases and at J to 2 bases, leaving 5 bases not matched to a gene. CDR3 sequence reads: CASSNRQGTGANVLTF. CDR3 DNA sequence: TGTGCCAGTAGTAATCGACAGGGCACTGGGGCCAACGTCCTGACTTTC.

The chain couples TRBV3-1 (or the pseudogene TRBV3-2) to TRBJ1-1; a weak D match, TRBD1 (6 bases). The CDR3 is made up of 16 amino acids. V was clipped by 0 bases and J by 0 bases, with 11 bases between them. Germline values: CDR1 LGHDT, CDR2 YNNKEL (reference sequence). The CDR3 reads CASSQDLQGLNTEAFF. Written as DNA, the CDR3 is TGTGCCAGCAGCCAAGATTTACAGGGATTGAACACTGAAGCTTTCTTT.

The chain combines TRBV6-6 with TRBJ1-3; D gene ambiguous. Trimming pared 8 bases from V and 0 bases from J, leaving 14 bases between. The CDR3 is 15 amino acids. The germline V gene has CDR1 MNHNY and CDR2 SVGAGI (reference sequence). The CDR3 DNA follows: TGTGCCAGCTGCCAATCTCTGAGCTCTGGAAACACCATATATTTT. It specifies CASCQSLSSGNTIYF.

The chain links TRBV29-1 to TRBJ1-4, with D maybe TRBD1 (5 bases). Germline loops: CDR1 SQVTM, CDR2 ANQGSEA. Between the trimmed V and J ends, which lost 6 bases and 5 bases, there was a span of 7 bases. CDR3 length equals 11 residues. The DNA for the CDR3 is TGCAGCGTCCGACAGAATGAAAAACTGTTTTTT. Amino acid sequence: CSVRQNEKLFF.

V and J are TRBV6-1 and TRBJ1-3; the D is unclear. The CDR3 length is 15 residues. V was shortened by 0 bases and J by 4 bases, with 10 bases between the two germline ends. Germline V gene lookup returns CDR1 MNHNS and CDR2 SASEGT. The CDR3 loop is CASSEAWRVGNTIYF. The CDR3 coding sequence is TGTGCCAGCAGTGAAGCTTGGAGAGTCGGAAACACCATATATTTT.

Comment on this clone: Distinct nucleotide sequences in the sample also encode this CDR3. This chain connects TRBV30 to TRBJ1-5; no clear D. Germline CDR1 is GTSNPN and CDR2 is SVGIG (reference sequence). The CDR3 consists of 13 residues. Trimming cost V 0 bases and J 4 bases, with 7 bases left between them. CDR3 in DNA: TGTGCCTGGAGTGTACAAGAAAATCAGCCCCAGCATTTT. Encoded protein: CAWSVQENQPQHF.

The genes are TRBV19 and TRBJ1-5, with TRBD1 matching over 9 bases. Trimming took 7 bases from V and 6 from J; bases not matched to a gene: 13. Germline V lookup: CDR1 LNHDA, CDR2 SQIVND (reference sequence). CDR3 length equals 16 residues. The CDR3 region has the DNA TGTGCCAGTATCGCTCACAAGGGACAGGGTGGTCAGCCCCAGCATTTT. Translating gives CASIAHKGQGGQPQHF. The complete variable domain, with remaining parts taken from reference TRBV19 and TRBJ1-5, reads DGGITQSPKYLFRKEGQNVTLSCEQNLNHDAMYWYRQDPGQGLRLIYYSQIVNDFQKGDIAEGYSVSREKKESFPLTVTSAQKNPTAFYLCASIAHKGQGGQPQHFGDGTRLSIL.

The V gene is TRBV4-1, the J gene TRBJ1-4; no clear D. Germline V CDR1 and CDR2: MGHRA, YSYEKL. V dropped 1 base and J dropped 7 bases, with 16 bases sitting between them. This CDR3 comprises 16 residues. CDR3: CASSQVLAAGREKLFF. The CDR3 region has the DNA TGCGCCAGCAGCCAAGTCTTAGCGGCTGGGCGTGAAAAACTGTTTTTT.

In DNA form, the CDR3 reads TGTGCCAGTAGTGGCGGGGGGGCTGAAACAGATACGCAGTATTTT. Translating it yields CASSGGGAETDTQYF. This chain uses TRBV19 with TRBJ2-3, with TRBD2 matching 9 bases. The junction had 6 bases not matched to a gene; V was cut back by 5 bases and J by 3 bases. In germline, CDR1 is LNHDA, CDR2 SQIVND (reference sequence). CDR3 length equals 15 residues. Filled out from reference TRBV19 and TRBJ2-3, the complete variable domain reads DGGITQSPKYLFRKEGQNVTLSCEQNLNHDAMYWYRQDPGQGLRLIYYSQIVNDFQKGDIAEGYSVSREKKESFPLTVTSAQKNPTAFYLCASSGGGAETDTQYFGPGTRLTVL.

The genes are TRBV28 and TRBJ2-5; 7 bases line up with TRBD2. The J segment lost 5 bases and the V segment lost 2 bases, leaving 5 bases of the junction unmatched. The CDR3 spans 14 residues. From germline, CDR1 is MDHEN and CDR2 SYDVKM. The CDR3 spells CASSLAGEGETQYF. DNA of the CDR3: TGTGCCAGCAGTTTAGCGGGAGAGGGGGAGACCCAGTACTTC.

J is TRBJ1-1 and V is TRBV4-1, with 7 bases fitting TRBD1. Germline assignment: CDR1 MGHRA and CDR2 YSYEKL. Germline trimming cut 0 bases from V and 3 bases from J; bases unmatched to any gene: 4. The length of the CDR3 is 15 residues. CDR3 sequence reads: CASSQDPQGDTEAFF. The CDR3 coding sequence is TGCGCCAGCAGCCAAGACCCGCAGGGGGACACTGAAGCTTTCTTT.

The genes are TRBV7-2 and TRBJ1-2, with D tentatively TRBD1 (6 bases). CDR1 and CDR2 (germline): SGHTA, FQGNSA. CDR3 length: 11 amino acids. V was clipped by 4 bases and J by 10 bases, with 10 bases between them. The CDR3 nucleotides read TGTGCCAGCAGCTCCGGACAGCTCTACACCTTC. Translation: CASSSGQLYTF. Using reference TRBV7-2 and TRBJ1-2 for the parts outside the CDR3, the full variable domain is GAGVSQSPSNKVTEKGKDVELRCDPISGHTALYWYRQSLGQGLEFLIYFQGNSAPDKSGLPSDRFSAERTGGSVSTLTIQRTQQEDSAVYLCASSSGQLYTFGSGTRLTVV.

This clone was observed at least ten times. Here the CDR3 reads CAISLGTVNYGYTF. The CDR3 DNA follows: TGTGCCATCAGCTTAGGGACAGTAAACTATGGCTACACCTTC. The chain links TRBV10-3 to TRBJ1-2, with TRBD1 matching 7 bases. This CDR3 region has 14 residues. V shed 6 bases, J shed 2 bases, and the junction held 6 bases outside the gene matches. CDR1 is ENHRY, CDR2 SYGVKD, per germline.

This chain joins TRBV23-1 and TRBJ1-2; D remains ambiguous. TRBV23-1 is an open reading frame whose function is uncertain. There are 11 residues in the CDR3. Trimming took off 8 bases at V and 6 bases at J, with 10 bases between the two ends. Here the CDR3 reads CASPRRDGYTF. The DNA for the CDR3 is TGCGCCAGCCCACGGCGGGATGGCTACACCTTC.

The CDR3 sequence: CASSAPGGPDSPLHF. CDR3 DNA: TGTGCCAGCAGCGCCCCGGGGGGGCCGGATTCACCCCTCCACTTT. This chain joins TRBV9 and TRBJ1-6; TRBD1 might be the D (6 bases). The ends were cut back, 3 bases at V and 8 bases at J, with 15 bases in the middle. Germline V lookup: CDR1 SGDLS, CDR2 YYNGEE. The CDR3 has 15 amino acids.

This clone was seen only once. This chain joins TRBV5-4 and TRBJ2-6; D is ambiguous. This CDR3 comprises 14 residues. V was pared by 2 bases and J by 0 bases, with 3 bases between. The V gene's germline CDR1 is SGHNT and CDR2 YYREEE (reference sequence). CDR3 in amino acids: CASSFISGANVLTF. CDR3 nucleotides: TGTGCCAGCAGCTTTATCTCTGGGGCCAACGTCCTGACTTTC.

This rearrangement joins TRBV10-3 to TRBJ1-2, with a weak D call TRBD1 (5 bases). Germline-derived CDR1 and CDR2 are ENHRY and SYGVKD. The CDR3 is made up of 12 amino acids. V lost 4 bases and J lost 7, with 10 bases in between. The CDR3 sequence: CAISVSRVGYTF. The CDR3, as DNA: TGTGCCATCAGTGTCTCCAGGGTTGGCTACACCTTC.

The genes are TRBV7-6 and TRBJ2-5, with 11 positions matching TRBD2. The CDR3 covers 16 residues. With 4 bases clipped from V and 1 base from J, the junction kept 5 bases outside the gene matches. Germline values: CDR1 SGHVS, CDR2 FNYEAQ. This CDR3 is CASSSLAGGVQETQYF. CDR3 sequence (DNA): TGTGCCAGCAGCTCCTTAGCGGGAGGGGTCCAAGAGACCCAGTACTTC.

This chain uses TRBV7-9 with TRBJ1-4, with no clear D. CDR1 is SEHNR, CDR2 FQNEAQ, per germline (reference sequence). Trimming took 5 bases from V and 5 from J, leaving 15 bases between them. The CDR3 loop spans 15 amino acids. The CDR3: CASSASGRENEKLFF. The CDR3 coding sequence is TGTGCCAGCAGCGCTTCCGGGAGGGAGAATGAAAAACTGTTTTTT. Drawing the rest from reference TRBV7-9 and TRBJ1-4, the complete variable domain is DTGVSQNPRHKITKRGQNVTFRCDPISEHNRLYWYRQTLGQGPEFLTYFQNEAQLEKSRLLSDRFSAERPKGSFSTLEIQRTEQGDSAMYLCASSASGRENEKLFFGSGTQLSVL.

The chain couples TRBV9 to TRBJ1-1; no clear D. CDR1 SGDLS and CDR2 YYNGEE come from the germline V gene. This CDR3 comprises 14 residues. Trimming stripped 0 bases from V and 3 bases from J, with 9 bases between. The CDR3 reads CASSVGTGYTEAFF. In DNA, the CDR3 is TGTGCCAGCAGCGTAGGTACGGGGTACACTGAAGCTTTCTTT.

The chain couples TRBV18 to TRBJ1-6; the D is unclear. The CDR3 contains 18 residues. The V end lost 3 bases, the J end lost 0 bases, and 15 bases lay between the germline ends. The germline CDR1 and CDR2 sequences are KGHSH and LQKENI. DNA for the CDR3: TGTGCCAGCTCACCTTCTGCAGGCGGGAGCTCCTATAATTCACCCCTCCACTTT. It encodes CASSPSAGGSSYNSPLHF. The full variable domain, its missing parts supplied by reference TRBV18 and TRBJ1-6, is NAGVMQNPRHLVRRRGQEARLRCSPMKGHSHVYWYRQLPEEGLKFMVYLQKENIIDESGMPKERFSAEFPKEGPSILRIQQVVRGDSAAYFCASSPSAGGSSYNSPLHFGNGTRLTVT.

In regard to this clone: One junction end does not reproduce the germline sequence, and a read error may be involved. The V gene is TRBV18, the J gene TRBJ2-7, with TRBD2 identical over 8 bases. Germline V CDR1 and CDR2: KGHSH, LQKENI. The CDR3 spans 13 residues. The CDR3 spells CASSPSSSGGTHF. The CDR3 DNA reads TGTGCCAGCTCACCATCGTCCAGCGGGGGTACGCACTTC.

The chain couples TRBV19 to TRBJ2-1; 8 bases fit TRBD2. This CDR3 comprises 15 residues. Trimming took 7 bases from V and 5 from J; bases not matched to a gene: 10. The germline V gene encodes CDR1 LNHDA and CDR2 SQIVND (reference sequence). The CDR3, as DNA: TGTGCCAGTACATTCTCCTGGCGGGGGGACAATGAGCAGTTCTTC. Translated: CASTFSWRGDNEQFF.

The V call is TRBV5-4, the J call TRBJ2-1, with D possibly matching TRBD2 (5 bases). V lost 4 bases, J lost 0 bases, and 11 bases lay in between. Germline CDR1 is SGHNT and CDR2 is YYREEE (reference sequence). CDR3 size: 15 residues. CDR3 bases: TGTGCCAGCAGCGCGACTACCCTCTCCTACAATGAGCAGTTCTTC. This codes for CASSATTLSYNEQFF.

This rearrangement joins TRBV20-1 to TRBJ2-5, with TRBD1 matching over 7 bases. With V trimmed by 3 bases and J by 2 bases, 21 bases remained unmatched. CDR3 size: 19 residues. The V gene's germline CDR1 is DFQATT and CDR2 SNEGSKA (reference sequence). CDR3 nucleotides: TGCAGTGCTAGTCCTATCTCGGGGACAGTCCCGCTGACACAAGAGACCCAGTACTTC. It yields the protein CSASPISGTVPLTQETQYF.

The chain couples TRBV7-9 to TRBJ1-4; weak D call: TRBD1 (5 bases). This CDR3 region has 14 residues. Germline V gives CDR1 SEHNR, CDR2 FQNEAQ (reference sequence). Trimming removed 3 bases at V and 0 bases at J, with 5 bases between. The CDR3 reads CASSLTATNEKLFF. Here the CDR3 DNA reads TGTGCCAGCAGCTTGACAGCAACTAATGAAAAACTGTTTTTT.

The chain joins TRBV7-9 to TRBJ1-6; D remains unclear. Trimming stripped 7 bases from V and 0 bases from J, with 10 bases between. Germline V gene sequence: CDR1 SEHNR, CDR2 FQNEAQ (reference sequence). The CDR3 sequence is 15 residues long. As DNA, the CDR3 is TGTGCCAGCAAGATACTGAGCTCCTATAATTCACCCCTCCACTTT. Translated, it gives CASKILSSYNSPLHF.